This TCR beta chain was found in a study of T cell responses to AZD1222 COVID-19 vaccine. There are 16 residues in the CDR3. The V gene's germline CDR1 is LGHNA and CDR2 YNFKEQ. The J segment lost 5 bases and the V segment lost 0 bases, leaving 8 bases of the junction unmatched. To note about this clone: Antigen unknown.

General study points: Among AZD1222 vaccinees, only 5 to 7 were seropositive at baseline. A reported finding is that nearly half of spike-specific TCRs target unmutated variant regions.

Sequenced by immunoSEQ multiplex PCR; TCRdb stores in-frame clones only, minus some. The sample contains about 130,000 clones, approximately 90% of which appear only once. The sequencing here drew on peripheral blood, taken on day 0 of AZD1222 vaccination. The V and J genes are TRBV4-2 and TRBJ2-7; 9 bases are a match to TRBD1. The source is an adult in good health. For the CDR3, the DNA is TGTGCCAGCAGCCAAGATCCGGGGACAGGGAGCGACGAGCAGTACTTC. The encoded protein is CASSQDPGTGSDEQYF.